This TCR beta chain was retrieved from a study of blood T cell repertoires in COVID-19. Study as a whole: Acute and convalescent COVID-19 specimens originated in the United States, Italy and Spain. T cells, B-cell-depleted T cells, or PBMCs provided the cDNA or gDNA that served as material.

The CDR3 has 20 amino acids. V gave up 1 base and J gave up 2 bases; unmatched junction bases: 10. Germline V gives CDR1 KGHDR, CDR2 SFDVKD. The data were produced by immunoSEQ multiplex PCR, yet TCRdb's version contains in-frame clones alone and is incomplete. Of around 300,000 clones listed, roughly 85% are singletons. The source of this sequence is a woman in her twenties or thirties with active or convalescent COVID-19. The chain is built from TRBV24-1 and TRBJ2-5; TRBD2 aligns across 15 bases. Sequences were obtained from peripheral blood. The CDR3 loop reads CATSDFPGLAGGLGQETQYF. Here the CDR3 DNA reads TGTGCCACCAGTGATTTCCCCGGACTAGCGGGGGGGCTTGGACAAGAGACCCAGTACTTC.